The rows below give T cell receptor beta chains drawn from one sample of a study of graft-versus-host responses after intestinal transplantation. Repertoires were generated with immunoSEQ multiplex PCR, while TCRdb's copy carries only in-frame clones and drops some. This table has fewer than 30,000 clones, about 95% appearing once. This sample comprised PBMCs, obtained roughly 29 days after intestinal transplant. These receptors all stem from a human patient who received an intestinal transplant, so some T cells may come from the graft donor. Each CDR3 is given with its conserved first and last residue. Each record gives: V gene, J gene, clone size, D gene, CDR3 DNA, CDR3 protein. The D gene is left open where the match is weak. The size entry is marked missing in some rows and otherwise reads once, few, many or a size class.

TRBV5-6	TRBJ2-1	-	TRBD2	TGTGCCAGCAGCGCACGACTAGCGGGCTCCTACAATGAGCAGTTCTTC	CASSARLAGSYNEQFF
TRBV7-9	TRBJ1-4	-	-	TGTGCCAGCAGCCCGATTATTGGGGGTAATGAAAAACTGTTTTTT	CASSPIIGGNEKLFF
TRBV5-5	TRBJ2-7	few	-	TGTGCCAGCAGACTCCGGGACACCGCCTACGAGCAGTACTTC	CASRLRDTAYEQYF
TRBV5-1	TRBJ2-3	-	TRBD2	TGCGCCAGCAGCTTGGTACGTGCGGGGGGCACAGATACGCAGTATTTT	CASSLVRAGGTDTQYF
TRBV19	TRBJ2-1	-	-	TGTGCCAGTGGTCCCAGCTCCTACAATGAGCAGTTCTTC	CASGPSSYNEQFF
TRBV7-2	TRBJ1-2	-	-	TGTGCCAGCAGCTTAGGTAGGCCCCTGGCCTATGGCTACACCTTC	CASSLGRPLAYGYTF
TRBV30	TRBJ2-7	-	-	TGTGCCTGGAGTGTAGAGTCAGACGACGAGCAGTACTTC	CAWSVESDDEQYF
TRBV2	TRBJ2-2	-	-	TGTGCCAGCAGTGACAATTCCATAACCGGGGAGCTGTTTTTT	CASSDNSITGELFF
TRBV6-1	TRBJ2-7	-	-	TGCGCCAGCAGTGAAATTTGGGATTACGAGCAGTACTTC	CASSEIWDYEQYF
TRBV6-5	TRBJ1-1	once	-	TGTGCCAGCAGTTACTCTCACAACTGGAACACTGAAGCTTTCTTT	CASSYSHNWNTEAFF
TRBV27	TRBJ2-4	-	-	TGTGCCAGCATCGGACGGGGGGCCGGAGCCAAAAACATTCAGTACTTC	CASIGRGAGAKNIQYF
TRBV4-1	TRBJ2-7	-	TRBD2	TGCGCCAGCAGCCAAACTGGACTAGCGGGGGACGAGCAGTACTTC	CASSQTGLAGDEQYF
TRBV2	TRBJ1-5	-	-	TGTGCCAGCAGTGATAGGGCGGTGAGTCAGCCCCAGCATTTT	CASSDRAVSQPQHF
TRBV4-1	TRBJ1-1	-	-	TGCGCCAGCAGCCCTTTTCAGGGATTTCTAGACACTGAAGCTTTCTTT	CASSPFQGFLDTEAFF
TRBV6-6	TRBJ2-1	-	TRBD2	TGTGCCAGCAGGTCGGGACTAGCCCTATACAATGAGCAGTTCTTC	CASRSGLALYNEQFF
TRBV10-3	TRBJ1-5	-	-	TGTGCCATCAGCCGGGGTAGGGGTCAGCCCCAGCATTTT	CAISRGRGQPQHF
TRBV6-1	TRBJ1-2	once	-	TGTGCCAGCGGATCCCCCTCGCGACAGGCCTATGGCTACACCTTC	CASGSPSRQAYGYTF